This record covers a single TCR beta chain. What it recognizes is unknown. The time point: blood 2 weeks post-SBRT. Treatment in this sample: 15 Gy SBRT to primary tumor, nephrectomy 4 weeks later. Blood was sampled at baseline, 2 weeks and 4 weeks after SBRT. The V gene's germline CDR1 is LNHDA and CDR2 SQIVND (reference sequence). The CDR3 runs to 14 residues. V lost 5 bases, J lost 1 base, and 11 bases lay in between. Sequenced by immunoSEQ multiplex PCR; TCRdb stores in-frame clones only, minus some. Among some 120,000 clones, 88% were seen once, and the ten largest hold almost 6%. These data belong to a study of radiation and T cells in renal cell carcinoma. Study-wide results and caveats: Top tumor clonotypes rose in blood 2 weeks post-radiation, then contracted. Pretreatment tumor biopsies were lacking, so baseline clonotypes are unknown.

V usage is TRBV19 and J usage is TRBJ1-2; TRBD1 is a possible D gene (6 bases). Sample: blood, taken from a patient whose treatment included radiotherapy and nephrectomy. This clonotype was obtained from an older woman with renal cell carcinoma. The CDR3 region has the DNA TGTGCCAGTAGTCAAGGACAGTTTAACTATGGCTACACCTTC. The encoded protein is CASSQGQFNYGYTF.